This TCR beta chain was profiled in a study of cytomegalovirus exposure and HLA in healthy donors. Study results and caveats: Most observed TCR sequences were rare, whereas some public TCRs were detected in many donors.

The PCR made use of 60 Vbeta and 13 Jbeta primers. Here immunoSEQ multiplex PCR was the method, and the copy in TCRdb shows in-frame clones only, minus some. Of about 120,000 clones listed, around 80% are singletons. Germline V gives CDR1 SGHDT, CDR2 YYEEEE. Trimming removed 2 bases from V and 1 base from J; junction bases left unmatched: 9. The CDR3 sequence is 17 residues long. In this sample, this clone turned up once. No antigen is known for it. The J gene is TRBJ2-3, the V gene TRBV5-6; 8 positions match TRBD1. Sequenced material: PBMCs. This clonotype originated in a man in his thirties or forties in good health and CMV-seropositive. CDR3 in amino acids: CASSFMGQGAGTDTQYF. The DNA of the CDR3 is TGTGCCAGCAGCTTTATGGGCCAGGGGGCCGGCACAGATACGCAGTATTTT. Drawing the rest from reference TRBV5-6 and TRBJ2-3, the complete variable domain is DAGVTQSPTHLIKTRGQQVTLRCSPKSGHDTVSWYQQALGQGPQFIFQYYEEEERQRGNFPDRFSGHQFPNYSSELNVNALLLGDSALYLCASSFMGQGAGTDTQYFGPGTRLTVL.